The 18 T cell receptor beta chains reported below all come from one sample, sequenced in a study of Tregs in tolerant kidney transplant recipients. Only in-frame clones appear in the TCRdb table, and some are missing; sequencing was by immunoSEQ multiplex PCR. The table includes fewer than 150,000 clones, around 91% detected once. The sequencing input was CD4+ T cells from blood. These TCRs come from a human donor in good health.

This clone appeared a single time. The rearrangement uses TRBV6-1 and TRBJ1-2, with D tentatively TRBD1 (5 bases). This CDR3 contains 13 residues. V lost 5 bases to trimming and J lost 4 bases, with 11 bases between them. Per the germline V gene, CDR1 is MNHNS and CDR2 is SASEGT. CDR3 loop: CASSRGVLYGYTF. In nucleotides, the CDR3 is TGTGCCAGCAGTAGAGGGGTCCTCTATGGCTACACCTTC.

The chain employs TRBV19 and TRBJ1-2, with D uncertain. Germline-derived CDR1 and CDR2 are LNHDA and SQIVND (reference sequence). This CDR3 contains 13 residues. Trimming left V 5 bases short and J 3 bases short, with 10 bases between. CDR3 bases: TGTGCCAGTAGTGCGGACGTTTACTATGGCTACACCTTC. It yields the protein CASSADVYYGYTF.

The rearrangement uses TRBV11-2 and TRBJ2-5; D unresolved. V shed 4 bases and J shed 1 base, with 13 bases lying between them. Germline loops: CDR1 SGHAT, CDR2 FQNNGV. The CDR3 is 15 residues long. CDR3 nucleotides: TGTGCCAGCAGCTCCCGAAAGGTGGTCCAAGAGACCCAGTACTTC. Encoded protein: CASSSRKVVQETQYF.

The DNA for the CDR3 is TGTGCCTGGAGTGACGACGGTCAAGAGACCCAGTACTTC. This gives the protein CAWSDDGQETQYF. V and J are TRBV30 and TRBJ2-5, with D unclear. The CDR3 sequence is 13 residues long. Germline V gene lookup returns CDR1 GTSNPN and CDR2 SVGIG (reference sequence). Trimming cost V 1 base and J 2 bases, with 8 bases left between them.

The gene calls are TRBV6-6 and TRBJ2-7; unclear D gene. V was cut by 6 bases and J by 2 bases, with 8 bases left in between. The germline gives CDR1 MNHNY, CDR2 SVGAGI (reference sequence). The CDR3 contains 12 residues. DNA for the CDR3: TGTGCCAGCAGCAAGGAGCCCTACGAGCAGTACTTC. Amino acids: CASSKEPYEQYF.

The CDR3 protein is CASSRQGEQFF. Here the CDR3 DNA reads TGTGCCAGCAGTAGGCAGGGTGAGCAGTTCTTC. V is TRBV2 and J is TRBJ2-1; TRBD1 might be the D (5 bases). This CDR3 is built from 11 residues. V was cut by 5 bases and J by 9 bases, with 8 bases left in between. Germline V gives CDR1 SNHLY, CDR2 FYNNEI.

The chain combines TRBV5-4 with TRBJ2-5, with 7 bases aligning to TRBD2. V lost 0 bases, J lost 9 bases, and 5 bases stayed unmatched. The CDR3 length is 13 residues. The germline V gene has CDR1 SGHNT and CDR2 YYREEE (reference sequence). The CDR3 DNA reads TGTGCCAGCAGCTTGGCCGAGGCGGGGGCCCAGTACTTC. Translating gives CASSLAEAGAQYF.

V is TRBV11-2 and J is TRBJ2-7; 11 bases agree with TRBD1. From germline, CDR1 is SGHAT and CDR2 FQNNGV. V lost 1 base to trimming and J lost 3 bases; unmatched junction nucleotides: 2. This CDR3 is built from 15 residues. CDR3 protein: CASSLVGTGGYEQYF. The CDR3, as DNA: TGTGCCAGCAGCTTAGTGGGGACAGGGGGCTACGAGCAGTACTTC. Together with reference TRBV11-2 and TRBJ2-7, the CDR3 gives the full variable domain: EAGVAQSPRYKIIEKRQSVAFWCNPISGHATLYWYQQILGQGPKLLIQFQNNGVVDDSQLPKDRFSAERLKGVDSTLKIQPAKLEDSAVYLCASSLVGTGGYEQYFGPGTRLTVT.

This chain connects TRBV19 to TRBJ2-2; 12 nucleotides agree with TRBD1. V lost 0 bases and J lost 5; bases outside the gene matches: 10. The CDR3 runs to 19 residues. Germline values: CDR1 LNHDA, CDR2 SQIVND (reference sequence). The CDR3 spells CASSIDLTGTGGSTGELFF. CDR3 nucleotides: TGTGCCAGTAGTATAGATCTCACCGGGACAGGGGGCAGTACCGGGGAGCTGTTTTTT.

On this clone itself: The conserved phenylalanine or tryptophan normally closing the CDR3 is absent here, so this likely arose from a read error. Because the CDR3's place on the DNA is in doubt, the DNA is left out and the CDR3 is given as listed by TCRdb. The gene calls are TRBV6-1 and TRBJ1-2. The CDR3 length is 11 residues, termini included. Germline V lookup: CDR1 MNHNS, CDR2 SASEGT. The CDR3 here is CASSEEGYGLV.

This sequence joins TRBV7-9 and TRBJ2-1; the match to TRBD2 covers 8 bases. V trimming: 4 bases; J trimming: 7 bases; junction bases outside the gene matches: 9. The CDR3 covers 15 residues. Germline loops: CDR1 SEHNR, CDR2 FQNEAQ (reference sequence). In DNA, the CDR3 is TGTGCCAGCAGCTGGAGCGGGAGTACCCGGAATGAGCAGTTCTTC. This gives the protein CASSWSGSTRNEQFF.

The chain combines TRBV11-2 with TRBJ1-1; D is uncertain. There are 15 residues in the CDR3. Germline CDR1 SGHAT, CDR2 FQNNGV. Between the trimmed V and J ends, which lost 1 base and 6 bases, there was a span of 15 bases. This CDR3 reads CASSLAHTAGPEAFF. The CDR3 DNA follows: TGTGCCAGCAGCTTAGCCCATACAGCTGGGCCTGAAGCTTTCTTT.

The chain uses TRBV10-1 and TRBJ2-1, with D hard to call. The CDR3 has 13 residues. CDR1 and CDR2 (germline): WNHNN, SYGVQD (reference sequence). The V end lost 2 bases, the J end lost 6 bases, and 8 bases lay between the germline ends. The CDR3, as DNA: TGCGCCAGCAGTGAGCAGGCAGTCAATGAGCAGTTCTTC. This sequence encodes CASSEQAVNEQFF.

This rearrangement joins TRBV7-9 to TRBJ1-2; 7 bases line up with TRBD1. Germline CDR1 reads SEHNR; CDR2 reads FQNEAQ (reference sequence). With 3 bases clipped from V and 6 bases from J, the junction kept 10 bases outside the gene matches. CDR3 size: 15 residues. The CDR3 sequence: CASSFLGQARDGYTF. The CDR3 DNA is TGTGCCAGCAGCTTCCTCGGACAGGCGAGGGATGGCTACACCTTC.

The rearrangement links TRBV7-6 to TRBJ2-3; unclear D gene. Germline CDR1 reads SGHVS; CDR2 reads FNYEAQ. The CDR3 consists of 12 residues. Trimming cost V 5 bases and J 4 bases, with 7 bases left between them. The CDR3 region has the DNA TGTGCCAGCAGCCGGATCGCAGATACGCAGTATTTT. Protein product: CASSRIADTQYF.

J is TRBJ1-2 and V is TRBV18; 9 nucleotides agree with TRBD1. In germline, CDR1 is KGHSH, CDR2 LQKENI. This CDR3 has 16 amino acids. Trimming took 3 bases from V and 1 from J; bases not matched to a gene: 6. The CDR3 region has the DNA TGTGCCAGCTCACCGGGGACAGGGAATATTAACTATGGCTACACCTTC. This gives the protein CASSPGTGNINYGYTF.

The chain recombines TRBV4-2 with TRBJ2-4, with 8 bases lining up with TRBD2. V shed 0 bases and J 1 base; nucleotides not matched to a gene: 5. The CDR3 spans 17 residues. Per germline, CDR1 LGHNA and CDR2 YNFKEQ. This CDR3 reads CASSQDEKRGAKNIQYF. The DNA of the CDR3 is TGTGCCAGCAGCCAAGATGAGAAGCGGGGGGCCAAAAACATTCAGTACTTC.

A note on this clone: One end of the junction fails to match germline, which may point to a read error. The chain carries TRBV6-1 and TRBJ2-7; 8 bases map to TRBD1. Germline CDR1 reads MNHNS; CDR2 reads SASEGT. This CDR3 has 14 residues. CDR3 coding DNA: TGTGCCAGCAGAAGGGGACAGGATTTCTACGGGCAGTACTTC. This encodes CASRRGQDFYGQYF.